This T cell receptor (beta chain) derives from a study (dated by TCRdb to the mid-2010s). About the study as a whole: Whether tumor-infiltrating Tregs in breast cancer are recruited from blood Tregs or converted in situ from other CD4+ T cell subsets was tested. What the research found in general, with its limitations: The TCR gene usage of tumor memory CD4+ T cells clustered together with blood and lymph node memory CD4+ cells and with lymph node naive CD4+ cells. The greatest overlap of tumor-infiltrating Treg TCR alpha and beta sequences was with tumor naive CD4+ T cells, followed next by blood naive CD4+ T cells. The validation in the larger cohort was limited to a single TCR beta V-J rearrangement instead of whole repertoires.

Full-length TCR variable regions were amplified by 5' RACE PCR using constant-region reverse primers, and then by semi-nested PCR using Nested Universal Primer A. The ReliaPrep RNA Cell Miniprep System was used to extract total RNA, which was then reverse transcribed into 5'RACE-ready cDNA with the SMARTer RACE 5'/3' Kit. Multiplex adaptors were used to barcode the full-length TCR alpha and beta libraries, which were then sequenced on an Illumina MiSeq. The study's own analysis went as follows. For each of nine subset-tissue groups, sequencing data from the five patients were pooled, and the groups were compared by unsupervised clustering of TCR gene usage. The Morisita-Horn index was used to calculate repertoire similarity, with shared sequences weighted according to their contribution to each repertoire. TCRdb passed the public sequencing reads through fastp at Q25 and MiXCR, retaining productive beta sequences. Here each entry gathers all rows of one CDR3 protein and keeps the most common genes and DNA. None of the V and J calls come from the authors' own analysis; TCRdb made them. The sample table lists about 32,000 distinct CDR3 sequences, roughly a quarter of them with a count of one. Of the sample, roughly 4.5% is held by the ten largest clones.

This clonotype appeared a few times. Its cognate antigen has yet to be identified. No quality values exist for individual bases; no much larger clone is one base distant. The memory CD4+ T cell population was isolated based on a CD4+CD45RO+CD25- phenotype. Tregs, naive and memory CD4+ T cells from tumor, blood and ipsilateral draining lymph nodes of a few breast cancer patients underwent full-length TCR alpha and beta sequencing. Ficoll density gradient centrifugation was used to isolate mononuclear cells from lymph nodes or from under 55 ml of peripheral blood. FACS confirmed that the sorted cell populations were more than 90% pure. Material: memory CD4+ T cells sorted from blood. The cell subset or site label here, explained by the study, means: memory CD4+ T cells, CD4+CD45RO+CD25-. This clonotype was obtained from a female donor with breast cancer.

The nucleotides read TGTGCCACCAGCAGAGATTTGGACTCCTACGAGCAGTACTTC. This gives the protein CATSRDLDSYEQYF. In this chain, TRBV15 is recombined with TRBJ2-7, with no reliable assignment of the D segment. CDR1 and CDR2, looked up from the germline V gene (reference sequence), are LNHNV and YYDKDF. The V end loses 0 bases and the J end loses 0 bases, and a stretch of 6 bases separates them. The CDR3 runs 14 residues from the cysteine to the phenylalanine. Kept here is only the CDR3 DNA, which spans 42 bases and is read in frame from base 1.